This TCR beta chain was documented in a study of technical replicates of blood from a few donors. V dropped 7 bases and J dropped 0 bases, with 12 bases sitting between them. The CDR3 is made up of 14 amino acids. CDR1 and CDR2 (germline): MNHEY, SVGAGI. Libraries were prepared by immunoSEQ multiplex PCR; TCRdb keeps only in-frame clonotypes and omits some of them. The sample includes about 89,000 clones, about 94% of them seen just once. This clonotype was sampled from a human donor in good health. The V gene is TRBV6-5, the J gene TRBJ1-1, with a weak D call TRBD1 (6 bases). The material sequenced was T cells isolated from PBMCs. As DNA, the CDR3 is TGTGCCAGCACCAAGGGACAAATGAACACTGAAGCTTTCTTT. It encodes CASTKGQMNTEAFF.